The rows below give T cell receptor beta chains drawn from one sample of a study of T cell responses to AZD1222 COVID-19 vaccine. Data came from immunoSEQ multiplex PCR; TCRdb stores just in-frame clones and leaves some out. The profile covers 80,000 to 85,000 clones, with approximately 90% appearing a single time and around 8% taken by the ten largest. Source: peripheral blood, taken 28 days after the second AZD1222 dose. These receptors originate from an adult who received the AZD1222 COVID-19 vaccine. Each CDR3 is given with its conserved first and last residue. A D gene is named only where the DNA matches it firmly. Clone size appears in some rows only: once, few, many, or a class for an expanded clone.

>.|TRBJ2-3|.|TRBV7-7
TGTGCTAGCAGCCCCAGCACGTCAGATACGCAGTATTTT
CASSPSTSDTQYF
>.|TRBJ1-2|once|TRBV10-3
TGTGCCATCAGTGGGCCAACACCAGGCTACACCTTC
CAISGPTPGYTF
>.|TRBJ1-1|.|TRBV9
TGTGCCAGCAGCGTAAGGGCGTTGGGGACTGAAGCTTTCTTT
CASSVRALGTEAFF
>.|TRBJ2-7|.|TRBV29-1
TGCAGCTTCCGGGAGACCCCCTTCGGCGGGCAGTACTTC
CSFRETPFGGQYF
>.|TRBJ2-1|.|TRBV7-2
TGTGCCAGCAGCTCACGATTCGATGCCCATGAGCAGTTCTTC
CASSSRFDAHEQFF
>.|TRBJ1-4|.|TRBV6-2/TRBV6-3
TGTGCCAGCAGTGACCCGGGCCAAGGGGAAAAACTGTTTTTT
CASSDPGQGEKLFF
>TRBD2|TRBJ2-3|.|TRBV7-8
TGTGCCAGCAGCTCCCCATGGGGGAGGGAAGCAGATACGCAGTATTTT
CASSSPWGREADTQYF
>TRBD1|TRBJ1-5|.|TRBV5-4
TGTGCCAGCACCCGGACAGGGGCCCAGCATTTT
CASTRTGAQHF
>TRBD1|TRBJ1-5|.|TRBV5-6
TGTGCCAGCAGCTCAGGGACAGCCCATATTGGGGTAGGTACGCCCCAGCATTTT
CASSSGTAHIGVGTPQHF
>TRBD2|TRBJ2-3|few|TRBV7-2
TGTGCCAGCAGCTTAGCCCTAGCGGGAGATACGCAGTATTTT
CASSLALAGDTQYF
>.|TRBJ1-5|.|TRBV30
TGTGCCTGGAGTGTACAACGGGGGGCGAGTGGCAATCAGCCCCAGCATTTT
CAWSVQRGASGNQPQHF
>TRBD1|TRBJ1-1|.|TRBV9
TGTGCCAGCAGCGTAGTTGCGGGGGACAGGGACACTGAAGCTTTCTTT
CASSVVAGDRDTEAFF
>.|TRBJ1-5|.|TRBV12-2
TGTGCAAGTCGCTTATCGGCACCGAGGGGGTATAGCAATCAGCCCCAGCATTTT
CASRLSAPRGYSNQPQHF
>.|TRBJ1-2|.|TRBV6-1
TGTGCCAGCAGTGAAGGGTCCTATGGCTACACCTTC
CASSEGSYGYTF
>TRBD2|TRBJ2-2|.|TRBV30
TGTGCCTGCCCTCTAGCGGGAGATGCTGGGGAGCTGTTTTTT
CACPLAGDAGELFF
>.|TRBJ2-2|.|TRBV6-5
TGTGCCAGCAGTTACAGGGGCACCGGGGAGCTGTTTTTT
CASSYRGTGELFF
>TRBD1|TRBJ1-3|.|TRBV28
TGTGCCAGCAGAACAGGGGCTTCTGGAAACACCATATATTTT
CASRTGASGNTIYF
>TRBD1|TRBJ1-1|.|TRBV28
TGTGCCAGCAGTTCCGGGACAGGGGGGGAGAGAACTGAAGCTTTCTTT
CASSSGTGGERTEAFF
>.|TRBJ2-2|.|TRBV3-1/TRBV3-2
TGTGCCAGCAGCCAAGACCGGAACACCGGGGAGCTGTTTTTT
CASSQDRNTGELFF
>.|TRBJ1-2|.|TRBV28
TGTGCCAGCAGTTTACCAGTGACAGGCGTCGGCTACACCTTC
CASSLPVTGVGYTF
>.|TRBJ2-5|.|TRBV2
TGTGCCAGCATTCTTCAAGGGCGGGGTCAAGAGACCCAGTACTTC
CASILQGRGQETQYF
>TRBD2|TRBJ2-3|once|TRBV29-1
TGCAGTGGAATAGCGGGAGTCGGAGCAGATACGCAGTATTTT
CSGIAGVGADTQYF
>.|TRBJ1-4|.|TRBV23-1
TGCGCCAGCAGTCAAGGGGGTTCCTCCGCAACTAATGAAAAACTGTTTTTT
CASSQGGSSATNEKLFF
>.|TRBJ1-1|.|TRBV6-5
TGTGCCAGCAGTTACGCGAGAAACACTGAAGCTTTCTTT
CASSYARNTEAFF
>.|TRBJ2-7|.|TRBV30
TGTGCCTGGGAGGACCCCGGAGCCCCCTACGAGCAGTACTTC
CAWEDPGAPYEQYF
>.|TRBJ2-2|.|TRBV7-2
TGTGCCAGCAGCTTAGTAGGAGGGGGCTCGAACACCGGGGAGCTGTTTTTT
CASSLVGGGSNTGELFF
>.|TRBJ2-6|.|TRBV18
TGTGCCAGCTCACCAGTAGCTAGCTCTGGGGCCAACGTCCTGACTTTC
CASSPVASSGANVLTF
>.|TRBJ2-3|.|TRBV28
TGTGCCAGCAGTCCGGGCACAGATACGCAGTATTTT
CASSPGTDTQYF
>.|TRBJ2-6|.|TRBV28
TGTGCCAGCAGTCCCCTACAGGGATCCGGGGCCAACGTCCTGACTTTC
CASSPLQGSGANVLTF